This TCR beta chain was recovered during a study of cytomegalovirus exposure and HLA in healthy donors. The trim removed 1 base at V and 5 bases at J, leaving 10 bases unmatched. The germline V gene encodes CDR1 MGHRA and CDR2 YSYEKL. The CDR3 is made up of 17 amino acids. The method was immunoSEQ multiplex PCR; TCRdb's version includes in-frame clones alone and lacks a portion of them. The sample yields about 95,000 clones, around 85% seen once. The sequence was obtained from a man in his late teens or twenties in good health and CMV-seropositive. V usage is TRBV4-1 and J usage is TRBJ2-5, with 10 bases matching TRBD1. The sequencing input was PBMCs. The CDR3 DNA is TGCGCCAGCAGCCAAGTAGCTGGGACAGGGGACGATGAGACCCAGTACTTC. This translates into CASSQVAGTGDDETQYF.